This passage covers 9 T cell receptor beta chains from one sample sequenced in a study of T cell responses to AZD1222 COVID-19 vaccine (dated by TCRdb to about 2021). Interpreted using the paper, the time point label stands for: baseline before first vaccination. Libraries were constructed by the immunoSEQ multiplex PCR assay. The source is immuneACCESS, and TCRdb retained only in-frame sequences with V and J called. Part of the clones is not carried over; for the studies checked, unresolved V genes explain less than half of this, and the remainder is unexplained. This sample comprises about 150,000 clones, 90% of them detected only once. 1.5% to 2% of the sample is in the top ten clones. The material sequenced was peripheral blood, taken on day 0 of AZD1222 vaccination. The receptors derive from an adult in good health.

The CDR3 coding sequence is TGCAGCGTTGGGTCAGCCCTCGCGCCCTATAATTCACCCCTCCACTTT. The encoded protein is CSVGSALAPYNSPLHF. The chain is built from TRBV29-1 and TRBJ1-6; D ambiguous. CDR1 and CDR2 from the germline V gene are SQVTM and ANQGSEA. There are 16 residues in the CDR3. Trimming left V 4 bases short and J 2 bases short, with 15 bases between.

The V and J genes are TRBV28 and TRBJ2-7, with 10 nucleotides matching TRBD2. Germline V CDR1 and CDR2: MDHEN, SYDVKM. The CDR3 is 15 residues long. Losses at the gene ends were 5 bases for V and 6 bases for J; bases not matched to a gene: 10. The CDR3 is CASSIPLAGSLEQYF. The CDR3 DNA sequence: TGTGCCAGCAGTATCCCACTAGCGGGATCCCTCGAGCAGTACTTC.

This clone appeared a few times. This sequence joins TRBV15 and TRBJ1-2; 12 positions match TRBD1. CDR1 is LNHNV, CDR2 YYDKDF, per germline (reference sequence). The CDR3 consists of 13 residues. After removal of 7 bases from V and 8 bases from J, the junction contained 5 bases not matched to a gene. CDR3: CATMGQGAGGYTF. The CDR3 region has the DNA TGTGCCACCATGGGACAGGGGGCGGGAGGCTACACCTTC.

J is TRBJ2-7 and V is TRBV18; no clear D. The CDR3 spans 13 residues. CDR1 and CDR2 (germline): KGHSH, LQKENI. V shed 4 bases and J shed 4 bases, with 11 bases lying between them. CDR3 amino acids: CASSREMGYEQYF. Written as DNA, the CDR3 is TGTGCCAGCTCACGCGAGATGGGATACGAGCAGTACTTC.

The rearrangement uses TRBV27 and TRBJ1-6; 7 bases line up with TRBD1. The CDR3 covers 14 residues. CDR1 and CDR2 from the germline V gene are MNHEY and SMNVEV (reference sequence). The V segment lost 7 bases and the J segment 7 bases; nucleotides outside the gene matches: 7. CDR3 bases: TGTGCCAGCAATACGGGACAGACCAATTCACCCCTCCACTTT. Its protein product is CASNTGQTNSPLHF.

The V gene is TRBV11-2, the J gene TRBJ2-7, with TRBD2 matching over 14 bases. V dropped 1 base and J dropped 6; count of bases not matched to a gene: 14. Germline-derived CDR1 and CDR2 are SGHAT and FQNNGV. The length of the CDR3 is 19 residues. The CDR3 here is CASSLGSSAGLAGVIEQYF. CDR3 sequence (DNA): TGTGCCAGCAGCTTAGGTTCGTCGGCGGGACTAGCGGGAGTTATCGAGCAGTACTTC.

CDR3 nucleotides: TGTGCCAGCAGTGATACTAGCGGGACTTCGAATGAGCAGTTCTTC. It translates to CASSDTSGTSNEQFF. The rearrangement links TRBV6-4 to TRBJ2-1, with 10 bases aligning to TRBD2. The CDR3 runs to 15 residues. Germline CDR1 is MRHNA and CDR2 is SNTAGT. The V segment lost 3 bases and the J segment 7 bases; nucleotides outside the gene matches: 6.

The J gene is TRBJ2-1, the V gene TRBV10-3, with D unclear. This CDR3 spans 13 amino acids. Germline values: CDR1 ENHRY, CDR2 SYGVKD. Trimming removed 4 bases from V and 4 bases from J, with 8 bases in between. In DNA, the CDR3 is TGTGCCATCAGTGTTCAGGAATACAATGAGCAGTTCTTC. The encoded protein is CAISVQEYNEQFF.

The rearrangement uses TRBV3-1 (or the pseudogene TRBV3-2) and TRBJ1-5; perhaps TRBD1 as D (5 bases). Deletions cut 1 base from V and 7 bases from J, with 8 bases between. The V gene's germline CDR1 is LGHDT and CDR2 YNNKEL (reference sequence). This CDR3 is built from 13 residues. CDR3 sequence (DNA): TGTGCCAGCAGCCAAGGGGGGGGACAGCCCCAGCATTTT. It translates to CASSQGGGQPQHF.